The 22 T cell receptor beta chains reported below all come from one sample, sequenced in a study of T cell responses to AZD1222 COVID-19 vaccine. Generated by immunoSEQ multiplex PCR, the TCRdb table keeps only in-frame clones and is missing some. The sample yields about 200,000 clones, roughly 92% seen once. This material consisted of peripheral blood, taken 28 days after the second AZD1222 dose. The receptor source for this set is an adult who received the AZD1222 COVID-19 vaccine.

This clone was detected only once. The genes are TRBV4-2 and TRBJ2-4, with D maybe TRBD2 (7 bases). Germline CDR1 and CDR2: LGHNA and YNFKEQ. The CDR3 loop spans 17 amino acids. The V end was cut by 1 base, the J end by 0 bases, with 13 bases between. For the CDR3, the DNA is TGTGCCAGCAGCCAAGTGGGGGGGGCGGTAGCCAAAAACATTCAGTACTTC. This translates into CASSQVGGAVAKNIQYF.

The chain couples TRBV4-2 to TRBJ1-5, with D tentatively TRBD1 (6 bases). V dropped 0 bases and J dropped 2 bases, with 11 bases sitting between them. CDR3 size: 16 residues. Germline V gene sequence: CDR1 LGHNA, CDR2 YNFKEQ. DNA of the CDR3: TGTGCCAGCAGCCAAGAGGGCGCAGGGGGCAATCAGCCCCAGCATTTT. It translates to CASSQEGAGGNQPQHF.

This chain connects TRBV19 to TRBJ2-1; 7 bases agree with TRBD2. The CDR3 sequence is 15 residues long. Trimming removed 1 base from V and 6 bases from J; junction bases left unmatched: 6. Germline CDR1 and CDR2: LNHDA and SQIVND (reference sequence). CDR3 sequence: CASSIVAGRTNEQFF. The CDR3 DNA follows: TGTGCCAGTAGTATAGTAGCGGGTAGGACCAATGAGCAGTTCTTC. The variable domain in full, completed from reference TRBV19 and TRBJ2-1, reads DGGITQSPKYLFRKEGQNVTLSCEQNLNHDAMYWYRQDPGQGLRLIYYSQIVNDFQKGDIAEGYSVSREKKESFPLTVTSAQKNPTAFYLCASSIVAGRTNEQFFGPGTRLTVL.

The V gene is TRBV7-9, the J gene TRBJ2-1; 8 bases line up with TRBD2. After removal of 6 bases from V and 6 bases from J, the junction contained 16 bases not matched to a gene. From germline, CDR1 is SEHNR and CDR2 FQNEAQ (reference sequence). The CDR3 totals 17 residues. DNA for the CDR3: TGTGCCAGCAGGGCCAAATTCGGGACTAGAGTTAGCAATGAGCAGTTCTTC. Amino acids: CASRAKFGTRVSNEQFF.

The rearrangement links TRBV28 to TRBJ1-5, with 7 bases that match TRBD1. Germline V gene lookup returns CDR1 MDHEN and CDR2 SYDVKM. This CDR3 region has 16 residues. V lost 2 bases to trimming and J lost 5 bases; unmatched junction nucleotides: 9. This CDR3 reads CASSLRRAQGDQPQHF. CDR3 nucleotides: TGTGCCAGCAGTTTAAGAAGGGCGCAGGGGGATCAGCCCCAGCATTTT.

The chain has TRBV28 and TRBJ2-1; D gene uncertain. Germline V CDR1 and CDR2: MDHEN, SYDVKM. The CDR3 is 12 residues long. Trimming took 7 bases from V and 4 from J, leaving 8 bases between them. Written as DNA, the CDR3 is TGTGCCAGCACCCCCCGGTACAATGAGCAGTTCTTC. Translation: CASTPRYNEQFF.

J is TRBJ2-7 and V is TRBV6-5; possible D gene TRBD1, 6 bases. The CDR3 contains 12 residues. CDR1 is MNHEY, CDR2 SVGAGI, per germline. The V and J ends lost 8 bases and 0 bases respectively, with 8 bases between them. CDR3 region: CASQGFSYEQYF. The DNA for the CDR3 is TGTGCCAGCCAGGGGTTCTCCTACGAGCAGTACTTC.

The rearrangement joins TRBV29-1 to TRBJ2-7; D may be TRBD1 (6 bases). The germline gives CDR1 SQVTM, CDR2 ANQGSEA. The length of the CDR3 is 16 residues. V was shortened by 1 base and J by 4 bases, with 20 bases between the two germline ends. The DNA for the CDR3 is TGCAGCGTTGAAGTTAGGGGCAGGGCCAGGGGATACGAGCAGTACTTC. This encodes CSVEVRGRARGYEQYF.

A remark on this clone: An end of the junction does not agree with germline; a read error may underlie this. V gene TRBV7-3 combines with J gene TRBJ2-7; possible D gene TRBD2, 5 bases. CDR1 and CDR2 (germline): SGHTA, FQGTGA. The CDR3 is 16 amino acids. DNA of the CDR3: TGTGCCAGCAGCTTAACGTGGCTAGCAGCCTCCCACGAGCAGTACTTC. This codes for CASSLTWLAASHEQYF.

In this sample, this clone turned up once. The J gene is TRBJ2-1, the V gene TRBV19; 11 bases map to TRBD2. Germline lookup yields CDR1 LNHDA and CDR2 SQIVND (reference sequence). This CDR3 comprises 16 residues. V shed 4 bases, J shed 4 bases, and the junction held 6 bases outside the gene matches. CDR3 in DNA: TGTGCCAGTAGTACCCCTAGCGGGAGGCTGTACAATGAGCAGTTCTTC. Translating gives CASSTPSGRLYNEQFF. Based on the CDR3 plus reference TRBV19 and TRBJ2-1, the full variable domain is DGGITQSPKYLFRKEGQNVTLSCEQNLNHDAMYWYRQDPGQGLRLIYYSQIVNDFQKGDIAEGYSVSREKKESFPLTVTSAQKNPTAFYLCASSTPSGRLYNEQFFGPGTRLTVL.

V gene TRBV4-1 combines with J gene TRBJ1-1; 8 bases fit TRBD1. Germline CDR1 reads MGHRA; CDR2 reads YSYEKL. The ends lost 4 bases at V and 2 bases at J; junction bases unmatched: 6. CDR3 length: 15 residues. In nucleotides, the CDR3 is TGCGCCAGCAGCCGGGGACAGGCGAAAAACACTGAAGCTTTCTTT. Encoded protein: CASSRGQAKNTEAFF.

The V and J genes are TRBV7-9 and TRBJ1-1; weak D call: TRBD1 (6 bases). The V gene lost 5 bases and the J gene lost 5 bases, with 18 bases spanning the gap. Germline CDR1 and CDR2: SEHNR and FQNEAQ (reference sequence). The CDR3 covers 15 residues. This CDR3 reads CASSDRQAVITEAFF. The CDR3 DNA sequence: TGTGCCAGCAGCGATCGACAGGCAGTGATAACTGAAGCTTTCTTT. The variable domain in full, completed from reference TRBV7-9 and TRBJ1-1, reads DTGVSQNPRHKITKRGQNVTFRCDPISEHNRLYWYRQTLGQGPEFLTYFQNEAQLEKSRLLSDRFSAERPKGSFSTLEIQRTEQGDSAMYLCASSDRQAVITEAFFGQGTRLTVV.

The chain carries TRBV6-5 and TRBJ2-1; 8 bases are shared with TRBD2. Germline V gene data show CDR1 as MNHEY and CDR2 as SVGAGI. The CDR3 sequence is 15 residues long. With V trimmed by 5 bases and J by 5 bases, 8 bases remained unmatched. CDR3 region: CASSRLALTNNEQFF. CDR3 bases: TGTGCCAGCAGTCGACTAGCGCTGACCAACAATGAGCAGTTCTTC.

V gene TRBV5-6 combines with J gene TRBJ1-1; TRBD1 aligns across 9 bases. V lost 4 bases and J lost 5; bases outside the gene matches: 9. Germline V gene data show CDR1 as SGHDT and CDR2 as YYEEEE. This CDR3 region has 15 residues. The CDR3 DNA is TGTGCCAGCAGCGAGGGACAGGGCTGGGGGACTGAAGCTTTCTTT. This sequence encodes CASSEGQGWGTEAFF.

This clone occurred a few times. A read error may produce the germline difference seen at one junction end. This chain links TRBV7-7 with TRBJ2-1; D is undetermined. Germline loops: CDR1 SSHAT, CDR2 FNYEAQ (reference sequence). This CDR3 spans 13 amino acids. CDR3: CASSQNVDNEQFF. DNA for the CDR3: TGTGCTAGCAGCCAGAACGTAGACAATGAGCAGTTCTTC. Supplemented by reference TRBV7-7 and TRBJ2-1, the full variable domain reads GAGVSQSPRYKVTKRGQDVTLRCDPISSHATLYWYQQALGQGPEFLTYFNYEAQPDKSGLPSDRFSAERPEGSISTLTIQRTEQRDSAMYRCASSQNVDNEQFFGPGTRLTVL.

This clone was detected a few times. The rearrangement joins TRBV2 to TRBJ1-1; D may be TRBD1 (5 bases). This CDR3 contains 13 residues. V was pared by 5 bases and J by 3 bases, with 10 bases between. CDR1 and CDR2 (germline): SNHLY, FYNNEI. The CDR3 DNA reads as TGTGCCAGCAGTTTGGCCAGGGACACTGAAGCTTTCTTT. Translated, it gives CASSLARDTEAFF.

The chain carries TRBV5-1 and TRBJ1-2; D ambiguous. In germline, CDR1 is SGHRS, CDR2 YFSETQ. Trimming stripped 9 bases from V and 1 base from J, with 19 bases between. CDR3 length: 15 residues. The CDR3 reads CATRMNLGGNYGYTF. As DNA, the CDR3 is TGCGCCACCCGGATGAACCTGGGCGGTAACTATGGCTACACCTTC.

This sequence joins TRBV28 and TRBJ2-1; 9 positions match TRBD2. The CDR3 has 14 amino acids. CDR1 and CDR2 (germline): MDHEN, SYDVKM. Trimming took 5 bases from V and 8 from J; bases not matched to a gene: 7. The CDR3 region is CASSLGLAIDEQFF. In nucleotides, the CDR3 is TGTGCCAGCAGTCTCGGACTAGCGATCGATGAGCAGTTCTTC.

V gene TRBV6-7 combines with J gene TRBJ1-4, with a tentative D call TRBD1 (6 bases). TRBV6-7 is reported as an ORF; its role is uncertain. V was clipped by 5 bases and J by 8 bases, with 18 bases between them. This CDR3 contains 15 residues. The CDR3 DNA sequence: TGTGCCAGCAGTGCGACAGGTGACCCTGGAGAAAAACTGTTTTTT. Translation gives CASSATGDPGEKLFF.

The CDR3 DNA reads as TGTGCCAGTAGTATTACGACAGGGGCAGGGACTGGCTACACCTTC. Translation gives CASSITTGAGTGYTF. The rearrangement joins TRBV19 to TRBJ1-2, with 8 nucleotides matching TRBD1. This CDR3 contains 15 residues. CDR1 is LNHDA and CDR2 is SQIVND in the germline V gene (reference sequence). J lost 7 bases, V lost 3 bases, and 10 bases had no gene match.

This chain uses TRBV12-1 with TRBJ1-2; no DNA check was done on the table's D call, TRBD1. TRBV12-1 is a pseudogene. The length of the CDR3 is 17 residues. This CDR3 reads CASSLLPRGTENYGYTF. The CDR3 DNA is TGTGCCAGCAGCTTACTCCCCCGCGGGACAGAAAACTATGGCTACACCTTC.

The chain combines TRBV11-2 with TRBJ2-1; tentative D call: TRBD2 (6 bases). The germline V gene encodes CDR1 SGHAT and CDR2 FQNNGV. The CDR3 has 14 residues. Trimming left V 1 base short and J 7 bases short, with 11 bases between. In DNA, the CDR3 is TGTGCCAGCAGCTTAGCTCTAGCGAGGAATGAGCAGTTCTTC. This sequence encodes CASSLALARNEQFF.